The present T cell receptor (beta chain) was sequenced within a study of human T cells and chemical hapten exposure. TCRdb itself ran the RACE reads through MiXCR, one entry per CDR3 protein. The repertoire holds tens of thousands of distinct CDR3 sequences, with 12% to 15% as singletons. The germline CDR1 and CDR2 sequences are SGHAT and FQNNGV. The CDR3 is 14 residues long. Germline trimming cut 5 bases from V and 7 bases from J; bases unmatched to any gene: 6. Time point: pre-sensitization, week 0. Regarding treatment: therapeutic diphenylcyclopropenone sensitization with weekly scalp DPC. The material was whole blood, obtained in connection with sensitization to the hapten diphenylcyclopropenone (DPC). This receptor was obtained from a woman aged 50 to 60 with alopecia areata. Some clones in this sample may be carry-over from other donors' samples. This chain connects TRBV11-2 to TRBJ2-4; 9 bases align to TRBD1. The CDR3 here is CASSPRTGENIQYF. DNA for the CDR3: TGTGCCAGCAGCCCGAGGACAGGGGAGAACATTCAGTACTTC.